The 8 T cell receptor beta chains in this list originate from one sample, sequenced in a study of radiation and T cells in renal cell carcinoma. Time point given: baseline pretreatment blood. Treatment in this sample: 15 Gy SBRT to primary tumor, nephrectomy 4 weeks later. Profiling relied on immunoSEQ multiplex PCR, and the TCRdb table lists in-frame clones only, not all of them. Counted here are 150,000 or so clones, approximately 90% occurring once; the ten biggest clones make up around 4%. Here the sequenced sample was blood, taken from a patient whose treatment included radiotherapy and nephrectomy. Receptors were obtained from a woman aged 65 to 85 with renal cell carcinoma.

V usage is TRBV15 and J usage is TRBJ2-7; possibly TRBD1 for D (5 bases). The CDR3 has 14 residues. The V end was cut by 0 bases, the J end by 5 bases, with 11 bases between. Germline V CDR1 and CDR2: LNHNV, YYDKDF (reference sequence). CDR3 residues: CATSRDQQVNEQYF. The CDR3 DNA reads TGTGCCACCAGCAGAGATCAACAGGTGAACGAGCAGTACTTC.

This clone has only one observation. CDR3 sequence (DNA): TGCGCCAGCAGCCAAGAACCCAGGGGCGATCAGCCCCAGCATTTT. Its protein is CASSQEPRGDQPQHF. The chain uses TRBV4-3 and TRBJ1-5; TRBD1 is a possible D gene (6 bases). CDR3 length equals 15 residues. V was trimmed by 0 bases and J by 5 bases, leaving 11 bases between them. CDR1 is LGHNA and CDR2 is YSLEER in the germline V gene.

The chain is built from TRBV5-1 and TRBJ1-3, with D possibly matching TRBD1 (5 bases). The CDR3 runs 14 residues. Germline loops: CDR1 SGHRS, CDR2 YFSETQ. The DNA for the CDR3 is TGCGCTAGTCAGCTTCGGGGACCTGGAAACACCATATATTTT. The encoded protein is CASQLRGPGNTIYF. The full variable domain, in which reference TRBV5-1 and TRBJ1-3 provide the parts outside the CDR3, is KAGVTQTPRYLIKTRGQQVTLSCSPISGHRSVSWYQQTPGQGLQFLFEYFSETQRNKGNFPGRFSGRQFSNSRSEMNVSTLELGDSALYLCASQLRGPGNTIYFGEGSWLTVV.

As regards this clone: Other DNA sequences in this sample translate to the same CDR3. V is TRBV30 and J is TRBJ2-2; tentatively, D is TRBD2 (6 bases). The CDR3 has 13 amino acids. Germline V gene sequence: CDR1 GTSNPN, CDR2 SVGIG (reference sequence). V gave up 0 bases and J gave up 5 bases, with 7 bases separating them. The DNA for the CDR3 is TGTGCCTGGAGTGTCGGGGGAACCGGGGAGCTGTTTTTT. Encoded protein: CAWSVGGTGELFF.

The rearrangement uses TRBV2 and TRBJ2-1; TRBD2 matches at 10 bases. Germline V gene sequence: CDR1 SNHLY, CDR2 FYNNEI. The CDR3 runs 14 residues. V gave up 7 bases and J gave up 6 bases; unmatched junction bases: 6. CDR3 nucleotides: TGTGCCAGCATCCCGGGACTAGCGAGCAATGAGCAGTTCTTC. Translating gives CASIPGLASNEQFF.

The chain carries TRBV9 and TRBJ2-4; 9 positions agree with TRBD1. Germline-derived CDR1 and CDR2 are SGDLS and YYNGEE. CDR3 length equals 13 residues. J was trimmed by 9 bases and V by 4 bases; bases with no gene match: 5. CDR3 coding DNA: TGTGCCAGCAGCCTGGACAGGGGAACCATTCAGTACTTC. Translation: CASSLDRGTIQYF. The variable domain in full, with the rest retrieved from reference TRBV9 and TRBJ2-4, is DSGVTQTPKHLITATGQRVTLRCSPRSGDLSVYWYQQSLDQGLQFLIQYYNGEERAKGNILERFSAQQFPDLHSELNLSSLELGDSALYFCASSLDRGTIQYFGAGTRLSVL.

The chain uses TRBV4-2 and TRBJ2-1; tentative D call: TRBD2 (7 bases). Germline loops: CDR1 LGHNA, CDR2 YNFKEQ. V was trimmed by 2 bases and J by 7 bases, leaving 12 bases between them. The CDR3 length is 14 residues. CDR3 region: CASSQHREGNEQFF. The CDR3 coding sequence is TGTGCCAGCAGCCAACACAGGGAGGGAAATGAGCAGTTCTTC.

The V and J genes are TRBV28 and TRBJ2-5; no reliable D call. The V end lost 3 bases, the J end lost 2 bases, and 19 bases lay between the germline ends. Looked up from germline, CDR1 is MDHEN and CDR2 is SYDVKM. This CDR3 is built from 17 residues. The CDR3 DNA reads TGTGCCAGCAGTTTTCCCGAACGCCCGGTGGAACAAGAGACCCAGTACTTC. It specifies CASSFPERPVEQETQYF. The variable domain in full, with the rest retrieved from reference TRBV28 and TRBJ2-5, is DVKVTQSSRYLVKRTGEKVFLECVQDMDHENMFWYRQDPGLGLRLIYFSYDVKMKEKGDIPEGYSVSREKKERFSLILESASTNQTSMYLCASSFPERPVEQETQYFGPGTRLLVL.